Listed here are 25 T cell receptor beta chains from one sample, sequenced in a study of blood T cell repertoires in COVID-19. The table came from immunoSEQ multiplex PCR; TCRdb's copy has only in-frame clones and leaves some out. The table has about 190,000 clones, around 90% seen once; the top ten hold roughly 0.56%. Material: peripheral blood. These receptors came from a man aged 45-60 years with acute or convalescent COVID-19.

This chain joins TRBV3-1 (or the pseudogene TRBV3-2) and TRBJ1-5; D is unclear. Trimming cost V 1 base and J 9 bases, with 13 bases left between them. CDR1 and CDR2 (germline): LGHDT, YNNKEL (reference sequence). The CDR3 sequence is 14 residues long. The CDR3: CASSQGPGRWPQHF. In DNA, the CDR3 is TGTGCCAGCAGCCAAGGTCCAGGCCGGTGGCCCCAGCATTTT.

V gene TRBV6-1 combines with J gene TRBJ1-4; the D is unclear. CDR3 length equals 12 residues. Between the trimmed V and J ends, which lost 2 bases and 10 bases, there was a span of 8 bases. Germline CDR1 and CDR2: MNHNS and SASEGT. The CDR3 DNA reads TGTGCCAGCAGTGAACTGGGCCGAAAACTGTTTTTT. This gives the protein CASSELGRKLFF.

The CDR3 DNA reads as TGTGCCAGCAGTTCCCTTGTCCGGGACAACCAAGAGACCCAGTACTTC. Translated: CASSSLVRDNQETQYF. The J gene is TRBJ2-5, the V gene TRBV6-2 or TRBV6-3, with TRBD1 as a possible D gene (6 bases). Germline V gene lookup returns CDR1 MNHEY and CDR2 SVGEGT. The ends were cut back, 4 bases at V and 0 bases at J, with 15 bases in the middle. The CDR3 runs 16 residues.

Written as DNA, the CDR3 is TGTGCCAGCACCCCTAATACTGGGACAACCAACTATGGCTACACCTTC. Residues: CASTPNTGTTNYGYTF. The rearrangement uses TRBV6-2 or TRBV6-3 and TRBJ1-2; D possibly corresponds to TRBD1 (6 bases). Germline CDR1 and CDR2: MNHEY and SVGEGT. Trimming shortened V by 7 bases and J by 2 bases, and 20 bases separated the two germline ends. CDR3 length: 16 residues.

The CDR3 DNA reads TGTGCCAGCAGCTTACGCCCCGCCCTTCTGAGCTCCTACGAGCAGTACGTC. Encoded protein: CASSLRPALLSSYEQYV. This chain uses TRBV7-2 with TRBJ2-7, with D unresolved. V lost 2 bases, J lost 0 bases, and 17 bases lay in between. The germline V gene has CDR1 SGHTA and CDR2 FQGNSA. The CDR3 is 17 amino acids.

This clone was observed once. This chain links TRBV4-1 with TRBJ2-7, with D maybe TRBD2 (6 bases). The CDR3 has 19 amino acids. Trimming stripped 0 bases from V and 3 bases from J, with 24 bases between. The germline gives CDR1 MGHRA, CDR2 YSYEKL. CDR3 protein: CASSQDFGSGRGSFYEQYV. CDR3 nucleotides: TGCGCCAGCAGCCAAGATTTCGGGAGTGGGCGCGGTTCCTTCTACGAGCAGTACGTC.

CDR3: CASREGLYNEQFF. The DNA for the CDR3 is TGTGCCAGCAGGGAGGGACTATACAATGAGCAGTTCTTC. V and J are TRBV28 and TRBJ2-1, with 7 bases matching TRBD2. Germline trimming cut 6 bases from V and 4 bases from J; bases unmatched to any gene: 3. This CDR3 has 13 residues. The germline V gene encodes CDR1 MDHEN and CDR2 SYDVKM.

The chain carries TRBV19 and TRBJ2-5; D might be TRBD1 (5 bases). The CDR3 is made up of 14 amino acids. Germline CDR1 and CDR2: LNHDA and SQIVND (reference sequence). V gave up 2 bases and J gave up 3 bases, with 10 bases separating them. DNA of the CDR3: TGTGCCAGTAGTATAAGGGCAGGGAAAGAGACCCAGTACTTC. This gives the protein CASSIRAGKETQYF. The whole variable domain, filled in from reference TRBV19 and TRBJ2-5, reads DGGITQSPKYLFRKEGQNVTLSCEQNLNHDAMYWYRQDPGQGLRLIYYSQIVNDFQKGDIAEGYSVSREKKESFPLTVTSAQKNPTAFYLCASSIRAGKETQYFGPGTRLLVL.

The chain couples TRBV6-5 to TRBJ2-1; 8 bases map to TRBD1. The CDR3 has 16 residues. V was pared by 0 bases and J by 6 bases, with 7 bases of the junction left unmatched. Looked up from germline, CDR1 is MNHEY and CDR2 is SVGAGI. The CDR3 reads CASSYSPGTGVNEQFF. The CDR3 DNA is TGTGCCAGCAGTTACTCCCCCGGGACAGGTGTCAATGAGCAGTTCTTC.

The genes are TRBV20-1 and TRBJ2-3; D is unclear. V was cut by 3 bases and J by 0 bases, with 7 bases left in between. The CDR3 has 13 residues. Germline V gives CDR1 DFQATT, CDR2 SNEGSKA (reference sequence). The CDR3 DNA follows: TGCAGTGCTAGTTCGAGTAGCACAGATACGCAGTATTTT. It translates to CSASSSSTDTQYF.

In the case of this clone: At one end, the junction sequence differs from germline, possibly due to a read error. This sample includes further DNA sequences coding for the same CDR3. V gene TRBV29-1 combines with J gene TRBJ1-1, with D maybe TRBD1 (6 bases). This CDR3 contains 14 residues. The germline CDR1 and CDR2 sequences are SQVTM and ANQGSEA. CDR3 region: CSVEGGGRVGEAFF. Here the CDR3 DNA reads TGTAGCGTTGAAGGTGGGGGCAGGGTCGGTGAAGCTTTCTTT.

This chain joins TRBV7-9 and TRBJ2-3, with D tentatively TRBD2 (6 bases). The CDR3 runs to 13 residues. Germline V gene lookup returns CDR1 SEHNR and CDR2 FQNEAQ (reference sequence). V shed 6 bases and J shed 5 bases, with 12 bases lying between them. The CDR3 nucleotides are TGTGCCAGCAGAATAGCAGCGGGAGATACGCAGTATTTT. It codes for CASRIAAGDTQYF. The full variable domain, rest sourced from reference TRBV7-9 and TRBJ2-3, is DTGVSQNPRHKITKRGQNVTFRCDPISEHNRLYWYRQTLGQGPEFLTYFQNEAQLEKSRLLSDRFSAERPKGSFSTLEIQRTEQGDSAMYLCASRIAAGDTQYFGPGTRLTVL.

The rearrangement uses TRBV4-1 and TRBJ1-1; TRBD1 might be the D (5 bases). Germline assignment: CDR1 MGHRA and CDR2 YSYEKL. V shed 0 bases and J shed 1 base, with 9 bases lying between them. The CDR3 sequence is 15 residues long. The CDR3 DNA is TGCGCCAGCAGCCAAGAGGGGGGACGGAACACTGAAGCTTTCTTT. This encodes CASSQEGGRNTEAFF.

The chain recombines TRBV9 with TRBJ1-4; D is unresolved. From germline, CDR1 is SGDLS and CDR2 YYNGEE. V was pared by 3 bases and J by 8 bases, with 14 bases between. The CDR3 spans 14 residues. The CDR3 nucleotides read TGTGCCAGCAGCGCCCGGGGAGTCGGCGAAAAACTGTTTTTT. Translating it yields CASSARGVGEKLFF.

This chain joins TRBV5-1 and TRBJ1-4; 8 positions agree with TRBD1. The CDR3 is 14 residues long. V was pared by 3 bases and J by 7 bases, with 5 bases of the junction left unmatched. From germline, CDR1 is SGHRS and CDR2 YFSETQ. Here the CDR3 DNA reads TGCGCCAGCAGCTCGGACAGGGAAGGTGAAAAACTGTTTTTT. Translation gives CASSSDREGEKLFF.

The chain couples TRBV28 to TRBJ2-2; D perhaps matches TRBD2 (6 bases). The V and J ends lost 5 bases and 1 base respectively, with 11 bases between them. Germline-derived CDR1 and CDR2 are MDHEN and SYDVKM. The CDR3 has 15 amino acids. The CDR3 loop is CASSVRDWNTGELFF. In DNA, the CDR3 is TGTGCCAGCAGTGTCCGGGACTGGAACACCGGGGAGCTGTTTTTT.

The J gene is TRBJ2-3, the V gene TRBV7-3; D is uncertain. CDR3 length: 15 amino acids. Germline CDR1 and CDR2: SGHTA and FQGTGA. Trimming pared 2 bases from V and 0 bases from J, leaving 9 bases between. This chain's CDR3 is CASSLGQSSTDTQYF. The CDR3 DNA reads as TGTGCCAGCAGCTTAGGTCAGTCTAGCACAGATACGCAGTATTTT.

This clone turned up a few times. The V gene is TRBV6-4, the J gene TRBJ1-4; possibly TRBD1 for D (5 bases). Germline CDR1 and CDR2: MRHNA and SNTAGT. CDR3 length equals 14 residues. V was trimmed by 2 bases and J by 8 bases, leaving 12 bases between them. The CDR3 region is CASSDDRLWEKLFF. In nucleotides, the CDR3 is TGTGCCAGCAGTGACGACAGACTCTGGGAAAAACTGTTTTTT.

The genes are TRBV18 and TRBJ2-7; a weak D match, TRBD2 (6 bases). Germline V gene data show CDR1 as KGHSH and CDR2 as LQKENI. The CDR3 runs to 16 residues. Trimming stripped 3 bases from V and 6 bases from J, with 21 bases between. The CDR3 protein is CASSPQPFQPGVEQYF. The DNA of the CDR3 is TGTGCCAGCTCACCGCAACCCTTCCAGCCGGGGGTCGAGCAGTACTTC.

The J gene is TRBJ2-1, the V gene TRBV9; 10 positions match TRBD2. This CDR3 comprises 16 residues. In germline, CDR1 is SGDLS, CDR2 YYNGEE. V lost 4 bases to trimming and J lost 3 bases; unmatched junction nucleotides: 7. Here the CDR3 DNA reads TGTGCCAGCAGCATCACCGGGACTAGCGTCTACAATGAGCAGTTCTTC. Protein product: CASSITGTSVYNEQFF.

The V call is TRBV30, the J call TRBJ1-5; D possibly corresponds to TRBD1 (5 bases). Looked up from germline, CDR1 is GTSNPN and CDR2 is SVGIG (reference sequence). V lost 2 bases and J 1 base, leaving 6 bases between the germline ends. The CDR3 has 13 residues. CDR3 DNA: TGTGCCTGGAGTCAGGGAAGCAATCAGCCCCAGCATTTT. It is translated as CAWSQGSNQPQHF.

The gene calls are TRBV12-5 and TRBJ2-2, with D possibly matching TRBD2 (5 bases). This CDR3 comprises 14 residues. From germline, CDR1 is LGHNT and CDR2 FRNRAP. The V gene lost 5 bases and the J gene lost 4 bases, with 11 bases spanning the gap. In nucleotides, the CDR3 is TGTGCTAGTGGTCTGGATGGGAGCACCGGGGAGCTGTTTTTT. Its protein product is CASGLDGSTGELFF.

The rearrangement joins TRBV11-3 to TRBJ1-1; D is perhaps TRBD1 (5 bases). The V gene lost 2 bases and the J gene lost 2 bases, with 9 bases spanning the gap. CDR3 length equals 14 residues. Germline CDR1 and CDR2: SGHNT and YENEEA. CDR3 loop: CASSLQGSNTEAFF. The CDR3 DNA reads TGTGCCAGCAGCTTACAGGGTTCTAACACTGAAGCTTTCTTT.

The genes are TRBV5-1 and TRBJ2-6, with D possibly matching TRBD1 (5 bases). Trimming shortened V by 5 bases and J by 3 bases, and 9 bases separated the two germline ends. Germline V lookup: CDR1 SGHRS, CDR2 YFSETQ. This CDR3 is built from 14 residues. The CDR3 loop reads CASSTRVGANVLTF. In DNA, the CDR3 is TGCGCCAGCAGTACCAGGGTTGGGGCCAACGTCCTGACTTTC.

This sequence joins TRBV4-3 and TRBJ2-1, with TRBD2 matching 8 bases. Germline CDR1 reads LGHNA; CDR2 reads YSLEER. V shed 0 bases and J 8 bases; nucleotides not matched to a gene: 12. This CDR3 contains 17 residues. CDR3 bases: TGCGCCAGCAGCCAAGATTATCGGGGGGGGCCCTTGCATGAGCAGTTCTTC. Protein: CASSQDYRGGPLHEQFF.